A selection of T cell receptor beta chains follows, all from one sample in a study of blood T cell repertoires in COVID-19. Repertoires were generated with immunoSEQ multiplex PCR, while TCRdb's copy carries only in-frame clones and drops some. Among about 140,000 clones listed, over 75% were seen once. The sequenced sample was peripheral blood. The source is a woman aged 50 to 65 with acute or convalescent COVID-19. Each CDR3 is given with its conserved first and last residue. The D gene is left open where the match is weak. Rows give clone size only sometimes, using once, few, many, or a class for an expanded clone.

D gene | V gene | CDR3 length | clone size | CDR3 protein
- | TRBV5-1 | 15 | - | CASSLDPSEAYGYTF
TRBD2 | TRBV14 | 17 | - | CASSLSGTSGRGETQYF
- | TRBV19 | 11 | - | CASSNRDIAFF
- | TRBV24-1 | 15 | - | CATSDRTDYQETQYF
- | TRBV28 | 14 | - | CASSLQGLGAEAFF
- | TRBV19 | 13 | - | CASRDFSTDTQYF
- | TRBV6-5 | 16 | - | CASSYSGQGGAEGYTF
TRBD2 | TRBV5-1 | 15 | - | CASSFSGDGADTQYF
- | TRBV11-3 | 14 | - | CASSLAGASTEAFF
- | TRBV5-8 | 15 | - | CASRLGSTGSGELFF
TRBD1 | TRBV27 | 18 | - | CASSPFLRTGGENNEQFF
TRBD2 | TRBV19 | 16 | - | CASSTLAGSGTDTQYF
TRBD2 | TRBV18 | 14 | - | CASSPAGVDNEQFF
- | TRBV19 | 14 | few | CASAWSSYNSPLHF
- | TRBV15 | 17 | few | CATSTRPGGAQNTEAFF
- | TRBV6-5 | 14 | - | CASRPGQTNQPQHF
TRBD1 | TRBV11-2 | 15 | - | CASSLGTGDNTEAFF